The present entry profiles one T cell receptor (beta chain) with its context. These data come from a study of blood T cell repertoires in COVID-19. Background on the study: PBMCs, B-cell-depleted T cells, or T cells were the source of the cDNA or gDNA that made up the material.

In the original analysis: How many nucleated cells were present was estimated from reference gene primer amplification. TCRdb keeps only in-frame clones here, not all; method: immunoSEQ multiplex PCR. That table furnishes V, J and clone size, whereas the DNA furnished D and trimming. The sample shows about 240,000 clones, approximately 86% of them seen only once. The CDR3 contains 17 residues. Germline values: CDR1 KGHSH, CDR2 LQKENI. V lost 4 bases and J 7 bases, leaving 22 bases between the germline ends. The source is a woman in her seventies with active or convalescent COVID-19. This chain links TRBV18 with TRBJ1-4, with D tentatively TRBD1 (5 bases). Sequences were obtained from peripheral blood. CDR3 region: CASSRSPLQGIGEKLFF. The CDR3 nucleotides read TGTGCCAGCTCACGCTCGCCCCTCCAGGGAATCGGTGAAAAACTGTTTTTT.